The T cell receptor (beta chain) under discussion was sequenced for a study of T cell changes during pregnancy in multiple sclerosis. Produced via immunoSEQ multiplex PCR; TCRdb's table is partial and in-frame only. Counted here are around 24,000 clones, roughly 85% occurring once; the ten biggest clones make up 8%. V lost 5 bases and J lost 3, with 12 bases in between. Germline lookup yields CDR1 LNHDA and CDR2 SQIVND (reference sequence). This CDR3 has 14 residues. The TCR sequence derives from a female donor in good health, enrolled as a control in a pregnancy study. This specimen consisted of CD8+ T cells from peripheral blood mononuclear cells, obtained in the first trimester of pregnancy. The rearrangement joins TRBV19 to TRBJ2-3; D is possibly TRBD1 (6 bases). Written as DNA, the CDR3 is TGTGCCAGTAGTCAGGGGATGGAAACAGATACGCAGTATTTT. It yields the protein CASSQGMETDTQYF.